This T cell receptor (beta chain) was recorded in a study of PD-1 blockade in classical Hodgkin lymphoma. Time point defined: cycle 4 day 1 (C4D1), after less than seven weeks of nivolumab. With no exception, relapse followed autologous stem cell transplantation in all patients, and brentuximab vedotin exposure varied. Germline lookup yields CDR1 SGHRS and CDR2 YFSETQ. Trimming took off 0 bases at V and 0 bases at J, with 12 bases between the two ends. There are 16 residues in the CDR3. Here immunoSEQ multiplex PCR was the method, and the copy in TCRdb shows in-frame clones only, minus some. This sample has tens of thousands of clones, with roughly 90% found just once.

The specimen was peripheral blood mononuclear cells (PBMCs), collected before the fourth cycle of nivolumab. The gene calls are TRBV5-1 and TRBJ1-1; D not resolved. This sequence was found in a human donor with classical Hodgkin lymphoma. As DNA, the CDR3 is TGCGCCAGCAGCTTGGCCGTCGGACTGATGAACACTGAAGCTTTCTTT. This gives the protein CASSLAVGLMNTEAFF.